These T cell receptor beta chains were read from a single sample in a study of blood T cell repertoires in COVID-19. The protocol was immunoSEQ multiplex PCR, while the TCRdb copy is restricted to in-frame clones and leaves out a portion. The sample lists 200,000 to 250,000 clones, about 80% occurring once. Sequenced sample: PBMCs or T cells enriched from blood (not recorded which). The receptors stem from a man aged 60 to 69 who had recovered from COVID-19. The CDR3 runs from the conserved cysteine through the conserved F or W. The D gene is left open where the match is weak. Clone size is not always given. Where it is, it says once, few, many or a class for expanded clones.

CASTLTGGNTEAFF,TGTGCCAGCACTTTAACGGGGGGGAACACTGAAGCTTTCTTT,.,TRBV6-5,.,TRBJ1-1
CAWLGRWARSSTDTQYF,TGTGCCTGGTTAGGCCGATGGGCCCGTTCTAGCACAGATACGCAGTATTTT,.,TRBV30,.,TRBJ2-3
CASSWGVNTGELFF,TGCGCCAGCAGCTGGGGGGTGAACACCGGGGAGCTGTTTTTT,.,TRBV5-1,.,TRBJ2-2
CASSGDSYEQYF,TGTGCCAGCAGCGGGGACAGTTACGAGCAGTACTTC,TRBD1,TRBV5-8,.,TRBJ2-7
CASSHHGLAGAGELFF,TGTGCCAGCAGCCACCACGGTCTAGCGGGGGCCGGGGAGCTGTTTTTT,TRBD2,TRBV7-9,.,TRBJ2-2
CASSPRGRLGLAKNIQYF,TGTGCCAGCAGCCCGCGGGGGCGGTTGGGATTAGCCAAAAACATTCAGTACTTC,.,TRBV5-5,once,TRBJ2-4
CASSTSSSGHHNSPLHF,TGTGCCAGCAGCACTTCCTCATCGGGACACCATAATTCACCCCTCCACTTT,.,TRBV2,.,TRBJ1-6
CASSQAGQIGSQFF,TGTGCCAGCAGCCAAGCCGGACAAATAGGGTCACAGTTCTTC,.,TRBV3-1/TRBV3-2,.,TRBJ2-1
CASSLTAMNTEAFF,TGTGCCAGCAGCCTGACAGCAATGAACACTGAAGCTTTCTTT,.,TRBV3-1/TRBV3-2,once,TRBJ1-1
CASSPLSLDRRYGYTF,TGTGCCAGCAGCCCCCTTTCCCTGGACAGACGCTATGGCTACACCTTC,.,TRBV14,.,TRBJ1-2
CASSEWAGFKGEQYF,TGTGCCAGCAGTGAGTGGGCAGGGTTCAAGGGCGAGCAGTACTTC,.,TRBV6-1,.,TRBJ2-7
CASSLVQGANTGELFF,TGTGCCAGCAGCTTAGTACAGGGAGCGAACACCGGGGAGCTGTTTTTT,.,TRBV11-2,.,TRBJ2-2
CASSLRDTEAFF,TGTGCCAGCAGCTTACGGGACACTGAAGCTTTCTTT,.,TRBV7-9,.,TRBJ1-1
CASSLVTGPAGQYF,TGCGCCAGCAGCCTCGTGACAGGGCCCGCGGGGCAGTACTTC,TRBD1,TRBV5-1,.,TRBJ2-7
CASSLEGGGGPYQETQYF,TGTGCCAGCAGCTTAGAAGGAGGGGGGGGACCGTACCAAGAGACCCAGTACTTC,.,TRBV11-2,.,TRBJ2-5
CASSLRARGADTQYF,TGTGCCAGCAGCTTACGCGCCAGGGGTGCAGATACGCAGTATTTT,.,TRBV5-8,.,TRBJ2-3
CASSQDLFLIRGTGNTIYF,TGCGCCAGCAGCCAAGATCTTTTCCTCATCAGGGGAACTGGAAACACCATATATTTT,.,TRBV4-1,.,TRBJ1-3
CASSLGQDTEAFF,TGTGCCAGCAGCTTGGGACAAGACACTGAAGCTTTCTTT,.,TRBV11-2,.,TRBJ1-1
CASSLGGQGVYTF,TGTGCCAGCAGTTTAGGAGGACAGGGTGTCTACACCTTC,TRBD1,TRBV12-3/TRBV12-4,once,TRBJ1-2
CASSTSGGNNEQFF,TGTGCCAGCAGCACTAGCGGGGGTAACAATGAGCAGTTCTTC,TRBD2,TRBV6-1,.,TRBJ2-1
CASREGQVRGQPQHF,TGTGCCAGCAGGGAGGGACAGGTGCGGGGTCAGCCCCAGCATTTT,TRBD1,TRBV2,.,TRBJ1-5
CASSFSGTNTGELFF,TGTGCCAGCAGCTTTAGCGGGACGAACACCGGGGAGCTGTTTTTT,TRBD2,TRBV11-2,.,TRBJ2-2
CASSIDRTGVTDTQYF,TGTGCCAGTAGTATAGACAGGACAGGGGTGACAGATACGCAGTATTTT,TRBD1,TRBV19,.,TRBJ2-3
CASSLDRGTGLFF,TGTGCCAGCAGCTTAGATAGGGGTACGGGACTGTTTTTT,.,TRBV11-2,.,TRBJ1-4
CASSIRPGTEAFF,TGTGCCAGTAGTATACGCCCAGGTACTGAAGCTTTCTTT,.,TRBV19,.,TRBJ1-1
CASSVDRALSEQYF,TGTGCCAGCAGCGTGGACAGGGCTCTTTCCGAGCAGTACTTC,TRBD1,TRBV5-6,few,TRBJ2-7
CASSFQDTGELFF,TGTGCCAGCAGCTTTCAGGACACCGGGGAGCTGTTTTTT,.,TRBV5-4,.,TRBJ2-2
CASSPGQGGQSGANVLTF,TGTGCCAGCAGCCCGGGACAGGGTGGCCAATCTGGGGCCAACGTCCTGACTTTC,TRBD1,TRBV4-2,.,TRBJ2-6
CATSRDGDRGYEQYF,TGTGCCACCAGCAGAGATGGCGACAGGGGATACGAGCAGTACTTC,TRBD1,TRBV15,.,TRBJ2-7
CASSLAVSGASGNTIYF,TGTGCCAGCAGCTTAGCCGTGTCAGGGGCCTCTGGAAACACCATATATTTT,.,TRBV7-9,many,TRBJ1-3
CASSPIGYSNQPQHF,TGTGCCAGCTCCCCCATCGGGTATAGCAATCAGCCCCAGCATTTT,.,TRBV18,once,TRBJ1-5
CASSQGLENEQFF,TGTGCCAGCAGCCAGGGACTAGAAAATGAGCAGTTCTTC,TRBD2,TRBV3-1/TRBV3-2,.,TRBJ2-1
CASSLDPNTEAFF,TGTGCCAGCAGCCTAGACCCGAACACTGAAGCTTTCTTT,.,TRBV7-3,few,TRBJ1-1
CASSIQGRVGEKLFF,TGTGCCAGTAGTATTCAGGGAAGGGTCGGTGAAAAACTGTTTTTT,.,TRBV19,once,TRBJ1-4
CASSLYETQYF,TGTGCCAGCAGCCTCTATGAGACCCAGTACTTC,.,TRBV21-1,.,TRBJ2-5
CASSWAGTATEQYF,TGTGCCAGCAGCTGGGCGGGGACAGCCACCGAGCAGTACTTC,.,TRBV11-2,.,TRBJ2-7
CSASRDFEAFF,TGCAGTGCTAGCCGGGACTTCGAAGCTTTCTTT,.,TRBV20-1,.,TRBJ1-1
CASSMTGGRQPQHF,TGTGCCAGTAGTATGACAGGGGGCCGGCAGCCCCAGCATTTT,TRBD1,TRBV19,.,TRBJ1-5
CASSSGGYGYTF,TGTGCCAGCAGCTCGGGGGGGTATGGCTACACCTTC,.,TRBV7-2,once,TRBJ1-2
CASSLEGDRAIYGYTF,TGTGCCAGCAGCTTAGAAGGAGACAGGGCCATCTATGGCTACACCTTC,TRBD1,TRBV11-3,.,TRBJ1-2
CATSGASLGAYEQYF,TGTGCCACCAGCGGGGCGTCTCTAGGGGCCTACGAGCAGTACTTC,.,TRBV15,.,TRBJ2-7
CASRGGIVNTEAFF,TGTGCCAGCCGCGGCGGGATTGTGAACACTGAAGCTTTCTTT,.,TRBV2,.,TRBJ1-1
CASSDWNEKLFF,TGTGCCAGTTCGGACTGGAATGAAAAACTGTTTTTT,.,TRBV19,.,TRBJ1-4
CASSQDWRGSYEQYF,TGTGCCAGCAGCCAAGACTGGAGGGGATCCTACGAGCAGTACTTC,.,TRBV3-1/TRBV3-2,.,TRBJ2-7
CASSLGGQANGYTF,TGTGCCAGCAGCTTGGGGGGACAGGCGAATGGCTACACCTTC,TRBD1,TRBV5-4,.,TRBJ1-2
CASSLNRGDSPLHF,TGTGCCAGCAGCTTGAACAGGGGTGATTCACCCCTCCACTTT,TRBD1,TRBV7-9,.,TRBJ1-6
CASSLVLAGLETQYF,TGTGCCAGCAGCTTGGTACTAGCGGGGTTGGAGACCCAGTACTTC,TRBD2,TRBV5-6,.,TRBJ2-5
CASSAQGYYGYTF,TGTGCCAGCAGCGCACAGGGATACTATGGCTACACCTTC,.,TRBV11-2,.,TRBJ1-2
CASSLAGQVREQYF,TGCGCCAGCAGCTTGGCCGGACAAGTTAGGGAGCAGTACTTC,.,TRBV5-1,.,TRBJ2-7
CASSAKTGVGETQYF,TGTGCCAGCAGCGCAAAAACAGGGGTCGGAGAGACCCAGTACTTC,TRBD1,TRBV9,.,TRBJ2-5
CASSWGQSNTGELFF,TGTGCCAGCAGTTGGGGACAGAGTAACACCGGGGAGCTGTTTTTT,TRBD1,TRBV6-5,.,TRBJ2-2
CASSGTVSNQPQHF,TGTGCCAGTAGTGGGACTGTTAGCAATCAGCCCCAGCATTTT,.,TRBV19,.,TRBJ1-5
CASSSRRADTEAFF,TGCGCCAGCAGCTCGCGGCGGGCAGACACTGAAGCTTTCTTT,.,TRBV5-1,.,TRBJ1-1
CASSPWTSGATYNEQFF,TGTGCCAGCAGTCCCTGGACTAGCGGGGCCACTTACAATGAGCAGTTCTTC,TRBD2,TRBV27,.,TRBJ2-1
CASSFEQGQGAPETQYF,TGTGCCAGCAGCTTCGAGCAGGGACAGGGGGCTCCGGAGACCCAGTACTTC,TRBD1,TRBV7-9,once,TRBJ2-5
CASSQNTGAYGYTF,TGTGCCAGCAGCCAAAACACAGGAGCCTATGGCTACACCTTC,.,TRBV3-1/TRBV3-2,.,TRBJ1-2